The sequence of this TCR beta chain was determined in a study of OX40 agonist ivuxolimab in advanced cancers. Study-wide results and limits: On average, CD8+ T cells had more expanded clones than CD4+.

The assay was immunoSEQ multiplex PCR, and TCRdb's table has in-frame clones only and misses some. The sample records some 80,000 clones, just under 90% being singletons. On this clone itself: Its antigen is still unknown.

J was trimmed by 0 bases and V by 3 bases; bases with no gene match: 6. The germline gives CDR1 WNHNN, CDR2 SYGVQD (reference sequence). This CDR3 contains 16 residues. The sample was CD4+ or CD8+ T cells sorted from blood, taken in a trial of the OX40 agonist ivuxolimab. The genes are TRBV10-1 and TRBJ2-3, with TRBD2 matching 7 bases. The clonotype comes from an adult with an advanced solid tumor such as melanoma, head and neck, liver or kidney cancer. The CDR3 sequence: CASSEGLAASTDTQYF. The CDR3 DNA is TGCGCCAGCAGTGAAGGTCTAGCGGCGAGCACAGATACGCAGTATTTT.